Shown below are 10 T cell receptor beta chains from a single sample sequenced in a study of cytomegalovirus exposure and HLA in healthy donors. The PCR made use of 60 Vbeta and 13 Jbeta primers. Measured with immunoSEQ multiplex PCR; TCRdb has only the in-frame clones, and not every one. The profile shows roughly 90,000 clones, approximately 78% of them singletons. The sample was PBMCs. The source is a woman aged 40 to 50 in good health and CMV-seropositive.

This chain joins TRBV30 and TRBJ1-1; unclear D gene. The CDR3 runs 10 residues. The V gene lost 3 bases and the J gene lost 10 bases, with 9 bases spanning the gap. Germline values: CDR1 GTSNPN, CDR2 SVGIG (reference sequence). CDR3 sequence reads: CAWRGPRAFF. The CDR3 bases are TGTGCCTGGAGGGGCCCCCGAGCTTTCTTT.

This clone appeared a single time. This CDR3 reads CASSYEGSNNEQFF. CDR3 nucleotide sequence: TGTGCCAGCAGCTATGAGGGATCCAACAATGAGCAGTTCTTC. This chain links TRBV7-9 with TRBJ2-1; the D gene is possibly TRBD2 (5 bases). CDR1 and CDR2 (germline): SEHNR, FQNEAQ (reference sequence). The CDR3 length is 14 residues. Trimming took off 4 bases at V and 5 bases at J, with 12 bases between the two ends.

This clone appeared once. V is TRBV21-1 and J is TRBJ2-2; the listed D gene, TRBD1, was not tested against the DNA. TRBV21-1 is a known pseudogene. The CDR3 contains 17 residues. The CDR3 here is CASSKTGQGKNTGELFF. CDR3 DNA sequence: TGTGCCAGCAGCAAAACCGGACAGGGAAAGAACACCGGGGAGCTGTTTTTT.

V usage is TRBV11-3 and J usage is TRBJ1-1, with 10 bases matching TRBD1. V lost 6 bases to trimming and J lost 3 bases; unmatched junction nucleotides: 4. Germline CDR1 SGHNT, CDR2 YENEEA. The CDR3 totals 14 residues. The CDR3 bases are TGTGCCAGCAGAACCGGGACAGGGGACACTGAAGCTTTCTTT. It specifies CASRTGTGDTEAFF. Combining the CDR3 with reference TRBV11-3 and TRBJ1-1 gives the whole variable domain EAGVVQSPRYKIIEKKQPVAFWCNPISGHNTLYWYLQNLGQGPELLIRYENEEAVDDSQLPKDRFSAERLKGVDSTLKIQPAELGDSAVYLCASRTGTGDTEAFFGQGTRLTVV.

There are a few counts of this clone. The chain couples TRBV4-3 to TRBJ1-1, with D maybe TRBD1 (5 bases). This CDR3 spans 15 amino acids. The germline V and J ends were trimmed by 5 bases and 1 base, with 14 bases remaining between them. Germline V gene lookup returns CDR1 LGHNA and CDR2 YSLEER. The CDR3 DNA reads TGCGCCAGCAGCATGACAGCAAGCCAGAACACTGAAGCTTTCTTT. This gives the protein CASSMTASQNTEAFF.

The chain combines TRBV7-6 with TRBJ2-5, with 7 bases fitting TRBD2. V lost 7 bases and J lost 5; bases outside the gene matches: 10. The germline V gene encodes CDR1 SGHVS and CDR2 FNYEAQ. CDR3 length: 14 amino acids. Written as DNA, the CDR3 is TGTGCCAGCAAGAGGGCGGGAGCGGGGGAGACCCAGTACTTC. This sequence encodes CASKRAGAGETQYF. Combining the CDR3 with reference TRBV7-6 and TRBJ2-5 gives the whole variable domain GAGVSQSPRYKVTKRGQDVALRCDPISGHVSLYWYRQALGQGPEFLTYFNYEAQQDKSGLPNDRFSAERPEGSISTLTIQRTEQRDSAMYRCASKRAGAGETQYFGPGTRLLVL.

The gene calls are TRBV29-1 and TRBJ2-7; 9 bases fit TRBD1. The CDR3 totals 16 residues. CDR1 and CDR2 (germline): SQVTM, ANQGSEA. Trimming cost V 6 bases and J 0 bases; bases outside gene matches: 12. The CDR3 loop reads CSVVGQGIFTSYEQYF. CDR3 in DNA: TGCAGCGTGGTTGGACAGGGGATTTTTACCTCCTACGAGCAGTACTTC.

The rearrangement uses TRBV6-1 and TRBJ2-7; D gene uncertain. Trimming stripped 6 bases from V and 5 bases from J, with 14 bases between. Germline V CDR1 and CDR2: MNHNS, SASEGT. The CDR3 extends over 13 amino acids. CDR3 loop: CASSNPTPHEQYF. DNA of the CDR3: TGTGCCAGCAGCAACCCTACCCCCCACGAGCAGTACTTC.

This sequence joins TRBV5-6 and TRBJ2-7; D may be TRBD2 (7 bases). This CDR3 spans 16 amino acids. Trimming left V 4 bases short and J 5 bases short, with 22 bases between. Germline assignment: CDR1 SGHDT and CDR2 YYEEEE. DNA for the CDR3: TGTGCCAGCAGCCATTCGCCCGGGGGGCGCTTGAACGAGCAGTACTTC. This codes for CASSHSPGGRLNEQYF. Full variable domain (remainder filled in from reference TRBV5-6 and TRBJ2-7): DAGVTQSPTHLIKTRGQQVTLRCSPKSGHDTVSWYQQALGQGPQFIFQYYEEEERQRGNFPDRFSGHQFPNYSSELNVNALLLGDSALYLCASSHSPGGRLNEQYFGPGTRLTVT.

The CDR3 nucleotides are TGTGCCAGCAGTGAAACTGTGGGCAATCAGCCCCAGCATTTT. Translating it yields CASSETVGNQPQHF. The gene calls are TRBV28 and TRBJ1-5; no firm D call. The CDR3 spans 14 residues. The V and J ends lost 5 bases and 2 bases respectively, with 10 bases between them. Germline lookup yields CDR1 MDHEN and CDR2 SYDVKM. The whole variable domain, filled in from reference TRBV28 and TRBJ1-5, reads DVKVTQSSRYLVKRTGEKVFLECVQDMDHENMFWYRQDPGLGLRLIYFSYDVKMKEKGDIPEGYSVSREKKERFSLILESASTNQTSMYLCASSETVGNQPQHFGDGTRLSIL.